The 27 T cell receptor beta chains given below trace back to one sample, sequenced in a study of PD-L1 blockade in urothelial cancer (dated by TCRdb to the late 2010s). Libraries came from the immunoSEQ multiplex PCR assay. TCRdb stores this immuneACCESS table with in-frame sequences only. Part of the clones is absent; in the studies checked, under half of the shortfall reflects unresolved V genes, and no reason is known for the rest. Here the sample has over 45,000 clones; about 86% occur a single time. The ten largest clonotypes hold around 22% of the sample. The intended sense of this specimen's time point label: pretreatment peripheral blood. The sequencing here drew on PBMCs, taken around atezolizumab (anti-PD-L1) treatment. These receptors were collected from a man aged 60 to 69 with urothelial cancer.

This clone has just one count. This CDR3 is CSVEGVAGAPYSYNEQFF. In DNA, the CDR3 is TGCAGCGTTGAAGGAGTAGCGGGTGCCCCTTACTCCTACAATGAGCAGTTCTTC. The chain joins TRBV29-1 to TRBJ2-1; 7 positions match TRBD2. Germline assignment: CDR1 SQVTM and CDR2 ANQGSEA. This CDR3 has 18 residues. J lost 0 bases, V lost 1 base, and 12 bases had no gene match.

This chain uses TRBV5-6 with TRBJ2-5; 14 nucleotides agree with TRBD2. The V and J ends lost 3 bases and 3 bases, in that order; junction bases with no gene match: 4. The CDR3 length is 16 residues. CDR1 is SGHDT and CDR2 is YYEEEE in the germline V gene. DNA for the CDR3: TGTGCCAGCAGCTCTCTGGGACTAGCGGGGGAAGAGACCCAGTACTTC. Translated, it gives CASSSLGLAGEETQYF.

V usage is TRBV6-6 and J usage is TRBJ2-7, with 10 bases that match TRBD1. This CDR3 is built from 15 residues. Losses at the gene ends were 5 bases for V and 1 base for J; bases not matched to a gene: 5. The germline V gene encodes CDR1 MNHNY and CDR2 SVGAGI (reference sequence). The DNA for the CDR3 is TGTGCCAGCAGTCCTAGGGGACAGGGGTCCTACGAGCAGTACTTC. It codes for CASSPRGQGSYEQYF.

The chain carries TRBV10-3 and TRBJ1-6; TRBD1 is a possible D gene (6 bases). The CDR3 spans 17 residues. Germline V lookup: CDR1 ENHRY, CDR2 SYGVKD. Trimming pared 0 bases from V and 6 bases from J, leaving 15 bases between. CDR3 in DNA: TGTGCCATCAGTGAGTCTTCTGGGGGGGCTCGTAATTCACCCCTCCACTTT. Translating gives CAISESSGGARNSPLHF.

The J gene is TRBJ1-1, the V gene TRBV6-4; D is unresolved. The length of the CDR3 is 13 residues. The V end lost 4 bases, the J end lost 0 bases, and 6 bases lay between the germline ends. The germline CDR1 and CDR2 sequences are MRHNA and SNTAGT. The CDR3, as DNA: TGTGCCAGCAGTGCAAACTTGAACACTGAAGCTTTCTTT. Its protein product is CASSANLNTEAFF.

The chain has TRBV18 and TRBJ2-1; 11 bases map to TRBD2. CDR1 is KGHSH, CDR2 LQKENI, per germline. V lost 5 bases and J lost 2; bases outside the gene matches: 11. This CDR3 is 18 amino acids long. CDR3 loop: CASSSLALAGGTYNEQFF. CDR3 sequence (DNA): TGTGCCAGCTCAAGTCTGGCGCTAGCGGGGGGCACCTACAATGAGCAGTTCTTC.

The chain carries TRBV28 and TRBJ1-5; D is possibly TRBD1 (5 bases). This CDR3 is 14 amino acids long. Trimming pared 6 bases from V and 3 bases from J, leaving 12 bases between. CDR1 is MDHEN and CDR2 is SYDVKM in the germline V gene. As DNA, the CDR3 is TGTGCCAGCAGACTACAGGACCACAATCAGCCCCAGCATTTT. Residues: CASRLQDHNQPQHF.

The gene calls are TRBV4-1 and TRBJ1-5; 7 bases agree with TRBD1. V gave up 2 bases and J gave up 0 bases; unmatched junction bases: 4. The germline V gene has CDR1 MGHRA and CDR2 YSYEKL. There are 16 residues in the CDR3. CDR3 amino acids: CASSQRDSYSNQPQHF. CDR3 DNA sequence: TGCGCCAGCAGCCAACGGGACAGTTATAGCAATCAGCCCCAGCATTTT.

This rearrangement joins TRBV19 to TRBJ1-2; 7 nucleotides align to TRBD1. V dropped 3 bases and J dropped 0; count of bases not matched to a gene: 4. The germline gives CDR1 LNHDA, CDR2 SQIVND (reference sequence). The CDR3 runs to 15 residues. The CDR3 here is CASSIDGTANYGYTF. CDR3 DNA: TGTGCCAGTAGTATTGACGGGACAGCTAACTATGGCTACACCTTC.

The CDR3 DNA is TGTGCCAGCAGCACTGGGGACAGCATCTATGGCTACACCTTC. Translation: CASSTGDSIYGYTF. J is TRBJ1-2 and V is TRBV9; 7 bases match TRBD1. Germline-derived CDR1 and CDR2 are SGDLS and YYNGEE. V shed 4 bases and J 4 bases; nucleotides not matched to a gene: 7. CDR3 length equals 14 residues.

The chain employs TRBV18 and TRBJ2-3, with D uncertain. V was cut by 3 bases and J by 0 bases, with 4 bases left in between. CDR3 size: 13 residues. Germline loops: CDR1 KGHSH, CDR2 LQKENI. The CDR3 DNA follows: TGTGCCAGCTCACCCCCTAGCACAGATACGCAGTATTTT. Translating gives CASSPPSTDTQYF.

The V and J genes are TRBV21-1 and TRBJ1-1; the table's D call, TRBD1, was not checked against the DNA. TRBV21-1 is shown as a pseudogene. The CDR3 is made up of 14 amino acids. The DNA of the CDR3 is TGTGCCAGCAGCAAACCCAGGGTCTACACTGAAGCTTTCTTT. Its protein is CASSKPRVYTEAFF.

The chain recombines TRBV11-3 with TRBJ2-2, with D maybe TRBD1 (5 bases). Trimming cost V 4 bases and J 0 bases, with 18 bases left between them. This CDR3 has 18 residues. Germline V gives CDR1 SGHNT, CDR2 YENEEA. CDR3 region: CASSSKGQGLANTGELFF. The CDR3 region has the DNA TGTGCCAGCAGCTCCAAAGGGCAGGGTCTAGCGAACACCGGGGAGCTGTTTTTT. Drawing the rest from reference TRBV11-3 and TRBJ2-2, the complete variable domain is EAGVVQSPRYKIIEKKQPVAFWCNPISGHNTLYWYLQNLGQGPELLIRYENEEAVDDSQLPKDRFSAERLKGVDSTLKIQPAELGDSAVYLCASSSKGQGLANTGELFFGEGSRLTVL.

This chain links TRBV5-4 with TRBJ2-1, with 11 bases identical to TRBD2. The CDR3 spans 15 residues. Trimming at V came to 0 bases and at J to 7 bases, leaving 3 bases not matched to a gene. The germline V gene has CDR1 SGHNT and CDR2 YYREEE (reference sequence). CDR3 protein: CASSLDPSGRNEQFF. Written as DNA, the CDR3 is TGTGCCAGCAGCTTGGACCCTAGCGGGAGGAATGAGCAGTTCTTC.

The CDR3 sequence is CASSTLGTATDTQYF. The CDR3 coding sequence is TGTGCCAGCAGTACCCTCGGGACAGCCACAGATACGCAGTATTTT. The chain uses TRBV6-6 and TRBJ2-3; 7 nucleotides agree with TRBD1. Germline CDR1 and CDR2: MNHNY and SVGAGI (reference sequence). The J segment lost 2 bases and the V segment lost 5 bases, leaving 7 bases of the junction unmatched. This CDR3 comprises 15 residues.

The rearrangement links TRBV6-5 to TRBJ1-2; no clear D gene. Per the germline V gene, CDR1 is MNHEY and CDR2 is SVGAGI. V dropped 2 bases and J dropped 8 bases, with 9 bases sitting between them. CDR3 length equals 12 residues. The CDR3 coding sequence is TGTGCCAGCAGTTACCAGGATGGGGGCTACACCTTC. Its translation is CASSYQDGGYTF.

The CDR3 sequence: CASSALSGPLNSPLHF. The CDR3 DNA reads TGTGCCAGCAGCGCCTTATCAGGGCCACTTAATTCACCCCTCCACTTT. This chain links TRBV9 with TRBJ1-6; D may be TRBD1 (5 bases). Trimming pared 3 bases from V and 6 bases from J, leaving 16 bases between. Germline V gives CDR1 SGDLS, CDR2 YYNGEE. The CDR3 sequence is 16 residues long.

The chain joins TRBV5-1 to TRBJ2-1; 7 bases line up with TRBD2. V lost 0 bases to trimming and J lost 10 bases; unmatched junction nucleotides: 7. The CDR3 sequence is 14 residues long. Germline assignment: CDR1 SGHRS and CDR2 YFSETQ. CDR3: CASSLAVSGREQFF. Here the CDR3 DNA reads TGCGCCAGCAGCTTGGCCGTTAGCGGGCGGGAGCAGTTCTTC.

V gene TRBV2 combines with J gene TRBJ2-7, with D perhaps TRBD1 (5 bases). Germline V gives CDR1 SNHLY, CDR2 FYNNEI. This CDR3 spans 16 amino acids. Deletions cut 3 bases from V and 4 bases from J, with 19 bases between. CDR3 nucleotide sequence: TGTGCCAGCAGTGACGTAGGGGCCTTGTTGGATTACGAGCAGTACTTC. This sequence encodes CASSDVGALLDYEQYF. Supplemented by reference TRBV2 and TRBJ2-7, the full variable domain reads EPEVTQTPSHQVTQMGQEVILRCVPISNHLYFYWYRQILGQKVEFLVSFYNNEISEKSEIFDDQFSVERPDGSNFTLKIRSTKLEDSAMYFCASSDVGALLDYEQYFGPGTRLTVT.

This chain uses TRBV5-1 with TRBJ2-3; 14 bases align to TRBD2. Germline V gives CDR1 SGHRS, CDR2 YFSETQ. The CDR3 has 16 amino acids. Trimming removed 7 bases from V and 2 bases from J; junction bases left unmatched: 6. Here the CDR3 DNA reads TGCGCCAGCCGTCGGACTAGCGGGGGGCCCACAGATACGCAGTATTTT. Its translation: CASRRTSGGPTDTQYF.

The genes are TRBV4-3 and TRBJ2-1; D uncertain. The germline V gene has CDR1 LGHNA and CDR2 YSLEER. V was pared by 2 bases and J by 0 bases, with 8 bases between. The CDR3 consists of 15 residues. CDR3 residues: CASSQTPSSYNEQFF. CDR3 coding DNA: TGCGCCAGCAGCCAAACTCCTAGCTCCTACAATGAGCAGTTCTTC.

The gene calls are TRBV27 and TRBJ1-1; maybe TRBD1 (6 bases). Trimming shortened V by 3 bases and J by 3 bases, and 20 bases separated the two germline ends. CDR3 size: 17 residues. Looked up from germline, CDR1 is MNHEY and CDR2 is SMNVEV (reference sequence). The CDR3 DNA sequence: TGTGCCAGCAGTTTCCAACAATCCAGGGGAAGGGACACTGAAGCTTTCTTT. It encodes CASSFQQSRGRDTEAFF.

The chain employs TRBV12-5 and TRBJ2-7; no clear D gene. In germline, CDR1 is LGHNT, CDR2 FRNRAP. V lost 0 bases, J lost 7 bases, and 7 bases lay in between. The CDR3 runs 12 residues. This CDR3 is CASGLVFGEQYF. The DNA for the CDR3 is TGTGCTAGTGGTTTGGTATTCGGGGAGCAGTACTTC.

This clone showed up just a few times. The chain has TRBV5-5 and TRBJ1-5; 7 bases are a match to TRBD1. This CDR3 is built from 14 residues. The germline gives CDR1 SGHKS, CDR2 YYEKEE (reference sequence). Germline trimming cut 4 bases from V and 3 bases from J; bases unmatched to any gene: 4. The CDR3 bases are TGTGCCAGCAGCAAAGACAGGGCCAATCAGCCCCAGCATTTT. Its protein is CASSKDRANQPQHF.

J is TRBJ2-1 and V is TRBV4-1, with D possibly being TRBD2 (6 bases). CDR1 MGHRA and CDR2 YSYEKL come from the germline V gene. Trimming shortened V by 0 bases and J by 10 bases, and 10 bases separated the two germline ends. The CDR3 sequence is 13 residues long. CDR3 bases: TGCGCCAGCAGCCAAGAATTGAGCGGGGAGCAGTTCTTC. Translating it yields CASSQELSGEQFF.

V is TRBV6-1 and J is TRBJ2-4, with 7 nucleotides matching TRBD2. Germline loops: CDR1 MNHNS, CDR2 SASEGT. After removal of 2 bases from V and 8 bases from J, the junction contained 12 bases not matched to a gene. CDR3 length: 16 residues. CDR3 nucleotides: TGTGCCAGCAGTGAAAGGTACGGCAGTGGGAGGGACATTCAGTACTTC. Its protein product is CASSERYGSGRDIQYF.

This clone was recorded once. The V call is TRBV11-2, the J call TRBJ1-3; D remains unclear. This CDR3 is 17 amino acids long. Germline V CDR1 and CDR2: SGHAT, FQNNGV. Deletions cut 5 bases from V and 3 bases from J, with 20 bases between. CDR3 in amino acids: CASSTPRRQLVGNTIYF. The CDR3 DNA follows: TGTGCCAGCAGCACACCTCGGCGGCAGTTAGTTGGAAACACCATATATTTT.